The present T cell receptor beta chain was sequenced within a study of T-cell reconstitution after alpha-beta-depleted transplantation in children. This clonotype was counted a few times. As it was prepared, the TCRbeta library received unique molecular identifiers. TCRdb passed the PCR reads through MiXCR, listing each CDR3 protein once. The data show some 220,000 distinct CDR3 sequences, about 9.5% seen once. The sequence came from a human donor who donated a stem cell graft to a child with acute lymphoblastic leukemia. The specimen was PBMCs from the stem cell graft donor, collected from the stem cell graft.

Here the CDR3 reads CASRTGEGDTGELFF. CDR3 DNA: TGTGCCAGCAGGACAGGGGAAGGGGACACCGGGGAGCTGTTTTTT. The rearrangement links TRBV6-1 to TRBJ2-2; 8 bases match TRBD1. J gave up 3 bases and V 6 bases, and 6 bases lay outside the gene matches. Germline V CDR1 and CDR2: MNHNS, SASEGT. The CDR3 runs to 15 residues.